This entry lists 27 T cell receptor beta chains sequenced from one sample in a study of T cell responses to AZD1222 COVID-19 vaccine (dated by TCRdb to 2020 to 2023). The method was the immunoSEQ multiplex PCR assay. TCRdb took over this immuneACCESS table, retaining in-frame rearrangements with V and J assigned. Such tables are incomplete; in checked studies, under half of the missing clones stem from an unresolved V gene, and the remainder is unexplained. Here the sample has under 150,000 clones; 80% to 95% occur a single time. The ten largest clonotypes hold more than 4.5% of the sample. In light of the paper, this sample's time point label describes: baseline before first vaccination. The sample was peripheral blood, taken on day 0 of AZD1222 vaccination. These receptor sequences come from an adult in good health.

The count of this clone is one. This chain connects TRBV7-8 to TRBJ2-7; D not certain. CDR3 size: 12 residues. The germline V and J ends were trimmed by 4 bases and 3 bases, with 7 bases remaining between them. Looked up from germline, CDR1 is SGHVS and CDR2 is FQNEAQ. DNA of the CDR3: TGTGCCAGCAGCTCCTTATACTACGAGCAGTACTTC. As protein: CASSSLYYEQYF.

The V and J genes are TRBV9 and TRBJ1-6; D perhaps matches TRBD1 (6 bases). V lost 0 bases and J lost 8, with 12 bases in between. Germline CDR1 and CDR2: SGDLS and YYNGEE. CDR3 length: 15 residues. The CDR3 loop is CASSVGAGAYSPLHF. The CDR3 coding sequence is TGTGCCAGCAGCGTAGGCGCAGGGGCTTATTCACCCCTCCACTTT.

The V and J genes are TRBV10-3 and TRBJ2-7; D gene ambiguous. The CDR3 contains 11 residues. V shed 4 bases and J shed 4 bases, with 5 bases lying between them. Per the germline V gene, CDR1 is ENHRY and CDR2 is SYGVKD. The CDR3: CAISAEYEQYF. CDR3 nucleotide sequence: TGTGCCATCAGTGCAGAGTACGAGCAGTACTTC.

This clone was recorded only once. This chain links TRBV28 with TRBJ1-3; D not resolved. The CDR3 sequence is 14 residues long. The V and J ends lost 4 bases and 4 bases respectively, with 11 bases between them. The germline gives CDR1 MDHEN, CDR2 SYDVKM. This chain's CDR3 is CASSSFMGGNTIYF. DNA for the CDR3: TGTGCCAGCAGTTCTTTCATGGGAGGAAACACCATATATTTT.

The rearrangement joins TRBV28 to TRBJ1-3; D is uncertain. Germline assignment: CDR1 MDHEN and CDR2 SYDVKM. This CDR3 spans 13 amino acids. V lost 9 bases, J lost 0 bases, and 9 bases lay in between. The CDR3 sequence: CASVSYSGNTIYF. The DNA for the CDR3 is TGTGCCAGTGTATCATACTCTGGAAACACCATATATTTT.

The rearrangement uses TRBV7-9 and TRBJ2-5; maybe TRBD2 (5 bases). CDR1 is SEHNR, CDR2 FQNEAQ, per germline (reference sequence). This CDR3 has 14 residues. Trimming removed 1 base at V and 5 bases at J, with 11 bases between. The CDR3 coding sequence is TGTGCCAGCAGCTTAGTTACGGGGTGGGAGACCCAGTACTTC. Its translation: CASSLVTGWETQYF. The entire variable domain, with the rest obtained from reference TRBV7-9 and TRBJ2-5, is as follows: DTGVSQNPRHKITKRGQNVTFRCDPISEHNRLYWYRQTLGQGPEFLTYFQNEAQLEKSRLLSDRFSAERPKGSFSTLEIQRTEQGDSAMYLCASSLVTGWETQYFGPGTRLLVL.

The chain uses TRBV7-2 and TRBJ2-3; a weak D match, TRBD1 (5 bases). Trimming pared 4 bases from V and 3 bases from J, leaving 8 bases between. The CDR3 runs to 13 residues. The germline V gene encodes CDR1 SGHTA and CDR2 FQGNSA. The CDR3 is CASSSSGTDTQYF. In nucleotides, the CDR3 is TGTGCCAGCAGCTCATCAGGGACAGATACGCAGTATTTT.

This rearrangement joins TRBV9 to TRBJ1-2; 7 nucleotides align to TRBD1. CDR1 SGDLS and CDR2 YYNGEE come from the germline V gene. This CDR3 spans 14 amino acids. Unmatched junction bases numbered 6, after V lost 0 bases and J lost 7 bases. The CDR3 bases are TGTGCCAGCAGCGTAGGGACCGCAGGGGGTGGCTACACCTTC. Amino acids: CASSVGTAGGGYTF. Combining the CDR3 with reference TRBV9 and TRBJ1-2 gives the whole variable domain DSGVTQTPKHLITATGQRVTLRCSPRSGDLSVYWYQQSLDQGLQFLIQYYNGEERAKGNILERFSAQQFPDLHSELNLSSLELGDSALYFCASSVGTAGGGYTFGSGTRLTVV.

J is TRBJ2-1 and V is TRBV6-5, with TRBD2 matching over 7 bases. CDR3 length: 15 residues. Trimming took 5 bases from V and 2 from J; bases not matched to a gene: 6. Looked up from germline, CDR1 is MNHEY and CDR2 is SVGAGI. CDR3 sequence (DNA): TGTGCCAGCAGTCTAAGCGGGGTGGCCTACAATGAGCAGTTCTTC. Its protein product is CASSLSGVAYNEQFF.

As DNA, the CDR3 is TGTGCCAGCACGGACAGGATTGGAGGCTACACCTTC. Amino acid sequence: CASTDRIGGYTF. V gene TRBV6-5 combines with J gene TRBJ1-2; the match to TRBD1 covers 7 bases. CDR1 is MNHEY and CDR2 is SVGAGI in the germline V gene. The V segment lost 7 bases and the J segment 8 bases; nucleotides outside the gene matches: 7. This CDR3 is 12 amino acids long.

The V and J genes are TRBV3-1 (or the pseudogene TRBV3-2) and TRBJ2-1; no firm D call. Looked up from germline, CDR1 is LGHDT and CDR2 is YNNKEL (reference sequence). The CDR3 contains 16 residues. With 2 bases removed from V and 0 bases from J, the gap between germline ends came to 11 bases. The CDR3 sequence: CASSQKQVSSYNEQFF. CDR3 DNA: TGTGCCAGCAGCCAAAAGCAGGTTAGCTCCTACAATGAGCAGTTCTTC.

The chain has TRBV19 and TRBJ2-2; D gene ambiguous. CDR3 length equals 12 residues. Looked up from germline, CDR1 is LNHDA and CDR2 is SQIVND (reference sequence). V dropped 7 bases and J dropped 10 bases, with 13 bases sitting between them. CDR3 sequence: CASKATTMELFF. In DNA, the CDR3 is TGTGCCAGTAAGGCTACTACTATGGAGCTGTTTTTT.

The chain carries TRBV2 and TRBJ1-2; no firm D call. The ends were cut back, 4 bases at V and 2 bases at J, with 5 bases in the middle. Germline V gene lookup returns CDR1 SNHLY and CDR2 FYNNEI. The CDR3 is 12 residues long. As DNA, the CDR3 is TGTGCCAGCAGTGTAATAAACTATGGCTACACCTTC. Protein sequence: CASSVINYGYTF.

The chain is built from TRBV19 and TRBJ1-5; 9 nucleotides agree with TRBD1. Germline V CDR1 and CDR2: LNHDA, SQIVND (reference sequence). Losses at the gene ends were 2 bases for V and 2 bases for J; bases not matched to a gene: 4. The CDR3 has 16 residues. The CDR3 DNA reads as TGTGCCAGTAGTATAAGGACAGGGGATGGCAATCAGCCCCAGCATTTT. Translated: CASSIRTGDGNQPQHF.

The chain has TRBV7-9 and TRBJ1-2; 7 bases align to TRBD1. Unmatched junction bases numbered 4, after V lost 1 base and J lost 2 bases. This CDR3 region has 15 residues. Germline V gene data show CDR1 as SEHNR and CDR2 as FQNEAQ (reference sequence). As DNA, the CDR3 is TGTGCCAGCAGCTTAGGGGACAGCCCGAACTATGGCTACACCTTC. This encodes CASSLGDSPNYGYTF.

The chain uses TRBV11-2 and TRBJ2-5; D possibly uses TRBD1 or TRBD2 (6 bases each). V was clipped by 1 base and J by 4 bases, with 19 bases between them. Germline loops: CDR1 SGHAT, CDR2 FQNNGV. The CDR3 loop spans 17 amino acids. The CDR3 nucleotides read TGTGCCAGCAGCTTAGCCAGGGGACTCACCCAGGGAGAGACCCAGTACTTC. Residues: CASSLARGLTQGETQYF.

The J gene is TRBJ2-5, the V gene TRBV29-1; 9 positions match TRBD2. Unmatched junction bases numbered 8, after V lost 7 bases and J lost 2 bases. Germline CDR1 is SQVTM and CDR2 is ANQGSEA. The CDR3 is made up of 14 amino acids. The CDR3: CSARLAVSQETQYF. The CDR3 region has the DNA TGCAGCGCTCGACTAGCGGTCTCGCAAGAGACCCAGTACTTC.

V and J are TRBV28 and TRBJ1-2; D ambiguous. There are 13 residues in the CDR3. Deletions cut 6 bases from V and 0 bases from J, with 8 bases between. Germline V gives CDR1 MDHEN, CDR2 SYDVKM. CDR3 coding DNA: TGTGCCAGCAGCGGCAGCTCTAACTATGGCTACACCTTC. Translated, it gives CASSGSSNYGYTF.

This clone occurred once. V usage is TRBV6-4 and J usage is TRBJ2-2; D possibly uses TRBD1 or TRBD2 (5 bases each). CDR1 is MRHNA and CDR2 is SNTAGT in the germline V gene. The CDR3 length is 15 residues. Trimming cost V 3 bases and J 2 bases, with 10 bases left between them. The CDR3, as DNA: TGTGCCAGCAGTGATGGGACCCATAACACCGGGGAGCTGTTTTTT. Its translation is CASSDGTHNTGELFF.

The genes are TRBV28 and TRBJ2-7; D gene unclear. Trimming removed 1 base from V and 0 bases from J, with 10 bases in between. From germline, CDR1 is MDHEN and CDR2 SYDVKM. The CDR3 length is 15 residues. For the CDR3, the DNA is TGTGCCAGCAGTTTATCAGTTCGGAGCTCCTACGAGCAGTACTTC. Its translation is CASSLSVRSSYEQYF.

The chain couples TRBV6-6 to TRBJ2-7, with 8 bases matching TRBD2. CDR3 length: 15 residues. The trim removed 6 bases at V and 3 bases at J, leaving 10 bases unmatched. Germline values: CDR1 MNHNY, CDR2 SVGAGI (reference sequence). In nucleotides, the CDR3 is TGTGCCAGCAGCAACGGAGCGGGAGTTAACTACGAGCAGTACTTC. This translates into CASSNGAGVNYEQYF.

V is TRBV4-1 and J is TRBJ2-7; D is perhaps TRBD1 (6 bases). The V gene lost 2 bases and the J gene lost 0 bases, with 17 bases spanning the gap. The V gene's germline CDR1 is MGHRA and CDR2 YSYEKL. This CDR3 has 17 amino acids. The CDR3 DNA reads as TGCGCCAGCAGCCAAAGTATCCCTGACAGGCGCTCCTACGAGCAGTACTTC. Amino acids: CASSQSIPDRRSYEQYF.

In its sample, this clone was seen once. The chain combines TRBV19 with TRBJ1-2; D might be TRBD1 (5 bases). Germline CDR1 is LNHDA and CDR2 is SQIVND (reference sequence). CDR3 length: 13 amino acids. Trimming left V 3 bases short and J 6 bases short, with 11 bases between. For the CDR3, the DNA is TGTGCCAGTAGTATGCGGGGGAAGAATGGCTACACCTTC. This sequence encodes CASSMRGKNGYTF.

The rearrangement links TRBV18 to TRBJ2-5; tentative D call: TRBD2 (5 bases). Trimming took off 4 bases at V and 3 bases at J, with 12 bases between the two ends. This CDR3 is 14 amino acids long. Germline CDR1 reads KGHSH; CDR2 reads LQKENI. The CDR3, as DNA: TGTGCCAGCTCACGGACTGCCGGGAAAGAGACCCAGTACTTC. Its translation is CASSRTAGKETQYF. Full variable domain (outside the CDR3, taken from reference TRBV18 and TRBJ2-5): NAGVMQNPRHLVRRRGQEARLRCSPMKGHSHVYWYRQLPEEGLKFMVYLQKENIIDESGMPKERFSAEFPKEGPSILRIQQVVRGDSAAYFCASSRTAGKETQYFGPGTRLLVL.

The CDR3 DNA follows: TGTGCCAGCAGCCAAGGGGGACGGGACTCTGGAAACACCATATATTTT. It specifies CASSQGGRDSGNTIYF. The V gene is TRBV4-2, the J gene TRBJ1-3, with a weak D call TRBD1 (5 bases). The V and J ends lost 1 base and 0 bases respectively, with 10 bases between them. The CDR3 totals 16 residues. CDR1 and CDR2 (germline): LGHNA, YNFKEQ.

The J gene is TRBJ1-5, the V gene TRBV6-6; D not resolved. Trimming took off 2 bases at V and 5 bases at J, with 16 bases between the two ends. In germline, CDR1 is MNHNY, CDR2 SVGAGI (reference sequence). The CDR3 loop spans 16 amino acids. CDR3 loop: CASSYVESPGHQPQHF. For the CDR3, the DNA is TGTGCCAGCAGTTACGTTGAGTCCCCTGGGCATCAGCCCCAGCATTTT.

V and J are TRBV6-5 and TRBJ2-7, with TRBD2 matching 8 bases. The CDR3 spans 13 residues. The V segment lost 7 bases and the J segment 6 bases; nucleotides outside the gene matches: 8. Per the germline V gene, CDR1 is MNHEY and CDR2 is SVGAGI. The CDR3 loop is CASIQTAGGEQYF. For the CDR3, the DNA is TGTGCCAGCATACAAACCGCGGGGGGCGAGCAGTACTTC.